The text below deals with one TCR beta chain. Its antigen is still unknown. The RNA input was roughly 0.45 to 1 ug, and it was reverse transcribed with random hexamers. The authors amplified TCR beta CDR3 across 54 Vbeta and 13 Jbeta using immunoSEQ multiplex PCR. Each CDR3 protein is one row after TCRdb ran MiXCR on the immunoSEQ multiplex PCR reads. The table includes approximately 83,000 distinct CDR3 sequences, about 94% detected once. The CDR3 loop spans 18 amino acids. The germline V gene encodes CDR1 SEHNR and CDR2 FQNEAQ (reference sequence). Trimming stripped 1 base from V and 2 bases from J, with 20 bases between. This specimen comes from a study of CD8 T cells in Susac syndrome. Study overall: Patients with Susac syndrome were therapy-naive, on corticosteroids, or on intravenous immunoglobulin alone at blood draw.

Regarding the study as a whole: The TCR sequencing and HLA analysis in the study involved a relatively small number of individuals, as the study acknowledged.

Sequencing was performed on CD8+ T cells from PBMCs. The genes are TRBV7-9 and TRBJ1-1; no clear D gene. The sequence was collected from a human donor with Susac syndrome. In DNA, the CDR3 is TGTGCCAGCAGCTTAGTTGTGGTCAGCTATATGGGAAACACTGAAGCTTTCTTT. Translated: CASSLVVVSYMGNTEAFF.